A single sample is the source of the 4 T cell receptor beta chains below, sequenced in a study of identical twins. One entry per CDR3 protein, called by TCRdb with MiXCR from the 5' RACE reads. The data hold a few hundred thousand distinct CDR3 sequences, with approximately 10% observed a single time. These data are also associated with another study on yellow fever vaccine responses in identical twins.

The sequencing input was PBMCs. Receptor source: a woman under 30 in good health.

The CDR3 DNA reads TGCAGCGTTCGGGAGAACTCCTACGAGCAGTACTTC. Protein: CSVRENSYEQYF. This sequence joins TRBV29-1 and TRBJ2-7, with D possibly TRBD2 on 6 matching bases. The CDR3 is 12 residues long. Germline lookup yields CDR1 SQVTM and CDR2 ANQGSEA. V lost 5 bases to trimming and J lost 0 bases, with 8 bases between them.

This chain links TRBV7-9 with TRBJ2-4; D is possibly TRBD1 (6 bases). V dropped 1 base and J dropped 9 bases, with 13 bases sitting between them. The CDR3 has 14 residues. Germline loops: CDR1 SEHNR, CDR2 FQNEAQ (reference sequence). The CDR3 sequence: CASSLELGAAIQYF. The CDR3 DNA is TGTGCCAGCAGCTTAGAGCTGGGGGCAGCCATTCAGTACTTC. Combining the CDR3 with reference TRBV7-9 and TRBJ2-4 gives the whole variable domain DTGVSQNPRHKITKRGQNVTFRCDPISEHNRLYWYRQTLGQGPEFLTYFQNEAQLEKSRLLSDRFSAERPKGSFSTLEIQRTEQGDSAMYLCASSLELGAAIQYFGAGTRLSVL.

The table lists this clonotype with many counts. The V gene is TRBV20-1, the J gene TRBJ2-7, with 12 bases fitting TRBD2. The CDR3 totals 14 residues. V was pared by 6 bases and J by 3 bases, with 6 bases of the junction left unmatched. CDR1 DFQATT and CDR2 SNEGSKA come from the germline V gene (reference sequence). The CDR3 nucleotides are TGCAGTGCACGGGGACTAGCGGGTTTCTACGAGCAGTACTTC. Protein sequence: CSARGLAGFYEQYF.

The V call is TRBV27, the J call TRBJ1-6, with a tentative D call TRBD1 (6 bases). The V gene's germline CDR1 is MNHEY and CDR2 SMNVEV (reference sequence). The CDR3 totals 15 residues. Trimming took off 6 bases at V and 7 bases at J, with 16 bases between the two ends. DNA of the CDR3: TGTGCCAGCAGCCCTAGGGGCCAGGGGAATTCACCCCTCCACTTT. As protein: CASSPRGQGNSPLHF.